This TCR beta chain was documented in a study of T cells in localized non-small cell lung cancer. Study-wide results and caveats: T cell clonality was highest in uninvolved adjacent lung, above tumor. The study detected a median approximately 57 of the top 100 tumor clones in adjacent lung.

With respect to this clone: Its antigen is unidentified.

Generated by immunoSEQ multiplex PCR, the TCRdb table keeps only in-frame clones and is missing some. This table holds some 80,000 clones, just under 85% found once. This specimen consisted of peripheral blood, obtained before any cancer treatment. The receptor comes from a man aged 40-75 years with stage I lung adenocarcinoma.

CDR3 coding DNA: TGTGCCATTCGGACAGGGGGAACCGGGGAGCTGTTTTTT. Translation: CAIRTGGTGELFF. The chain uses TRBV19 and TRBJ2-2; 10 bases are shared with TRBD1. This CDR3 has 13 amino acids. Germline loops: CDR1 LNHDA, CDR2 SQIVND (reference sequence). V shed 10 bases and J 5 bases; nucleotides not matched to a gene: 4.